The source of this T cell receptor beta chain is a study of blood T cell repertoires in COVID-19. The overall study: Researchers got acute and convalescent COVID-19 samples from the United States, Italy and Spain. In each case, the material was cDNA or gDNA derived from T cells, B-cell-depleted T cells, or PBMCs.

The V and J ends lost 2 bases and 6 bases, in that order; junction bases with no gene match: 2. The CDR3 is made up of 15 amino acids. Per germline, CDR1 SGHKS and CDR2 YYEKEE (reference sequence). Authors' analysis steps: Amplification from reference gene primers served as the basis for estimated nucleated cell counts. Assay: immunoSEQ multiplex PCR; the TCRdb copy retains only in-frame clones and omits some. V and J calls and clone size are those listed in that table; D and trimming were worked out from the DNA. The repertoire holds about 210,000 clones, with more than 75% as singletons. Sequenced: peripheral blood. The TCR comes from a woman aged 40 to 50 with acute or convalescent COVID-19. This sequence joins TRBV5-5 and TRBJ2-2; 12 bases align to TRBD2. The CDR3 sequence: CASSFTSGGSGELFF. DNA for the CDR3: TGTGCCAGCAGCTTCACTAGCGGGGGGTCCGGGGAGCTGTTTTTT.